This entry features one T cell receptor beta chain sequence. Its specificity is unknown. Peripheral blood samples of roughly 9.8 milliliters were drawn from each donor. V trimming: 1 base; J trimming: 6 bases; junction bases outside the gene matches: 11. Germline V lookup: CDR1 SGHAT, CDR2 FQNNGV. CDR3 length: 18 amino acids. A J-beta primer mix and a sample-barcoded 5' primer were used in a second PCR of about 7 to 11 cycles. TCRdb fed the 5' RACE reads into MiXCR, producing one record per CDR3 protein. The sample shows hundreds of thousands of distinct CDR3 sequences, more than 20% of them seen only once. This entry belongs to a study of blood T cells in healthy people across ages. The study, taken as a whole, reports: Measured against age, TCR beta diversity per million T cells decreased in a roughly linear manner.

This same sample was also taken into another study, of T cells of mothers and their children. That study adds: The sample comes from nine or ten healthy Caucasian donors: mothers and children.

The clonotype was recovered from a boy between 10 and 17 years old in good health. Sequencing was performed on blood. The rearrangement links TRBV11-2 to TRBJ2-2; 10 bases align to TRBD1. DNA of the CDR3: TGTGCCAGCAGCTTAGGACGCGGACAGGGGGTTAAGGCCGGGGAGCTGTTTTTT. Its protein product is CASSLGRGQGVKAGELFF.